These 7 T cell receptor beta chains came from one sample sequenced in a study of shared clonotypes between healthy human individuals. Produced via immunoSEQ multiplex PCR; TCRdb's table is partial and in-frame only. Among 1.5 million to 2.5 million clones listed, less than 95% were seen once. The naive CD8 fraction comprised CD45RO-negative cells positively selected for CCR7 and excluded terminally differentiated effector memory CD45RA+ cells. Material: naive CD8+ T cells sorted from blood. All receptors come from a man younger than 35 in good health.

The CDR3 protein is CASSQVRGGISEQYF. The CDR3 nucleotides are TGCGCCAGCAGCCAAGTTCGGGGGGGCATATCCGAGCAGTACTTC. The chain has TRBV4-1 and TRBJ2-7, with 8 positions matching TRBD2. The germline CDR1 and CDR2 sequences are MGHRA and YSYEKL. The J segment lost 6 bases and the V segment lost 1 base, leaving 8 bases of the junction unmatched. The CDR3 spans 15 residues.

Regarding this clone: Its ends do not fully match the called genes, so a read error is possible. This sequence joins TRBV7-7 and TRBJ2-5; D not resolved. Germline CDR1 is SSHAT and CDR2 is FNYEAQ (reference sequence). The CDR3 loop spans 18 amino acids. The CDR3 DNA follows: TGTGCTAGCAGCCGACTCATGGGATCCCCGATTCCAGGAGAGACCCAGTACTTC. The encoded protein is CASSRLMGSPIPGETQYF.

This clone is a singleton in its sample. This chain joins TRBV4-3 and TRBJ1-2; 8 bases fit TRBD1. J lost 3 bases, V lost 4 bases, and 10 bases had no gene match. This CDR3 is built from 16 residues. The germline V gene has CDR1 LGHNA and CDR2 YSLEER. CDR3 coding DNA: TGCGCCAGCAGCCCAACCCTAGGACAGGGAGACTATGGCTACACCTTC. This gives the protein CASSPTLGQGDYGYTF.

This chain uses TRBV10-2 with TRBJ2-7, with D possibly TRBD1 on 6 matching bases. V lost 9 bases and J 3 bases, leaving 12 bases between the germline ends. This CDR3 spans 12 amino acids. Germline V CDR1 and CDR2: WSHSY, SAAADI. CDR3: CASRDNYYEQYF. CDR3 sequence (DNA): TGCGCCAGTAGGGACAACTACTACGAGCAGTACTTC.

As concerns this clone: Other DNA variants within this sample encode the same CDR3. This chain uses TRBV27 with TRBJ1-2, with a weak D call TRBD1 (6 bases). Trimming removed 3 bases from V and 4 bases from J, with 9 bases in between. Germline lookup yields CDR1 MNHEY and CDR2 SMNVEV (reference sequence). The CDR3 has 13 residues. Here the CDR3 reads CASSLGGGYGYTF. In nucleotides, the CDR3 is TGTGCCAGCAGTTTGGGGGGCGGCTATGGCTACACCTTC.

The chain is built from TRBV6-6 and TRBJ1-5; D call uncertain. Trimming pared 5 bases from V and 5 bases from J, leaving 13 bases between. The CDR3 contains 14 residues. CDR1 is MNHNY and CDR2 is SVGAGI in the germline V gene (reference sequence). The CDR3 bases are TGTGCCAGCAGTCCCGCCGTCGGTTATCAGCCCCAGCATTTT. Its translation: CASSPAVGYQPQHF.

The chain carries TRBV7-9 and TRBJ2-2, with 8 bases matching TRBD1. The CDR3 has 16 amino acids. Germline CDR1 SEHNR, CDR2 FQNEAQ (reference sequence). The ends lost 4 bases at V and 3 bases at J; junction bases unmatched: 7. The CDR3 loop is CASSSDRVKDTGELFF. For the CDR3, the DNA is TGTGCCAGCAGCTCGGACAGGGTGAAGGACACCGGGGAGCTGTTTTTT.